Listed below are T cell receptor beta chains from one sample, sequenced in a study of blood T cells in healthy people across ages. Each CDR3 protein is one row after TCRdb ran MiXCR on the 5' RACE reads. The sample holds about 1,400,000 distinct CDR3 sequences, roughly 59% seen once. Sequenced: blood. All receptors derive from a man between 18 and 29 years old in good health. The CDR3 runs from the conserved cysteine through the conserved F or W. The order of the fields is D gene, J gene, clone size, V gene, CDR3 protein, CDR3 DNA. The D gene is left open where the match is weak. Part of the rows lack a size; the others show once, few, many or a class for expanded clones.

d_call: TRBD2; j_call: TRBJ2-4; clone_size: .; v_call: TRBV28; cdr3_aa: CATAGGRNIQYF; cdr3_nt: TGTGCCACGGCGGGGGGCAGAAACATTCAGTACTTC
d_call: TRBD2; j_call: TRBJ2-1; clone_size: .; v_call: TRBV24-1; cdr3_aa: CATSRTSGGRNEQFF; cdr3_nt: TGTGCCACCAGCCGGACTAGCGGGGGAAGGAATGAGCAGTTCTTC
d_call: .; j_call: TRBJ1-2; clone_size: few; v_call: TRBV7-9; cdr3_aa: CASSPPQSYGYTF; cdr3_nt: TGTGCCAGCAGCCCACCGCAATCCTATGGCTACACCTTC
d_call: TRBD1; j_call: TRBJ2-7; clone_size: .; v_call: TRBV20-1; cdr3_aa: CSARDQSRQGYEQYF; cdr3_nt: TGCAGTGCTAGAGATCAGTCCCGACAGGGTTACGAGCAGTACTTC
d_call: .; j_call: TRBJ2-7; clone_size: .; v_call: TRBV25-1; cdr3_aa: CASSGWGEYEQYF; cdr3_nt: TGTGCCAGCAGTGGCTGGGGGGAGTACGAGCAGTACTTC
d_call: .; j_call: TRBJ2-7; clone_size: few; v_call: TRBV4-3; cdr3_aa: CASSQDEGAGKGEQYF; cdr3_nt: TGCGCCAGCAGCCAAGATGAAGGGGCAGGTAAGGGCGAGCAGTACTTC
d_call: .; j_call: TRBJ1-6; clone_size: .; v_call: TRBV10-3; cdr3_aa: CAISEFGGDSPLHF; cdr3_nt: TGTGCCATCAGTGAGTTCGGGGGAGATTCACCCCTCCACTTT
d_call: .; j_call: TRBJ2-3; clone_size: .; v_call: TRBV28; cdr3_aa: CASSLVGLFTDTQYF; cdr3_nt: TGTGCCAGCAGTTTAGTAGGACTGTTCACAGATACGCAGTATTTT
d_call: TRBD2; j_call: TRBJ2-3; clone_size: once; v_call: TRBV7-8; cdr3_aa: CASSLRASGIIGDTQYF; cdr3_nt: TGTGCCAGCAGCTTAAGGGCTAGCGGGATAATTGGAGATACGCAGTATTTT
d_call: .; j_call: TRBJ2-1; clone_size: once; v_call: TRBV7-2; cdr3_aa: CASSSRAVRVEQFF; cdr3_nt: TGTGCCAGCAGCTCTCGGGCCGTCCGGGTTGAGCAGTTCTTC
d_call: .; j_call: TRBJ1-1; clone_size: .; v_call: TRBV12-3/TRBV12-4; cdr3_aa: CASSFRRSSNTEAFF; cdr3_nt: TGTGCCAGCAGTTTCCGAAGGTCCTCGAACACTGAAGCTTTCTTT
d_call: .; j_call: TRBJ2-5; clone_size: .; v_call: TRBV7-8; cdr3_aa: CASSTAPGYDEQYF; cdr3_nt: TGTGCCAGCAGCACCGCACCAGGCTACGATGAGCAGTACTTC
d_call: .; j_call: TRBJ2-7; clone_size: .; v_call: TRBV3-1; cdr3_aa: CASSQVTGTEQYF; cdr3_nt: TGTGCCAGCAGCCAAGTTACAGGGACGGAGCAGTACTTC
d_call: .; j_call: TRBJ1-2; clone_size: few; v_call: TRBV14; cdr3_aa: CASSQETRYTNYGYTF; cdr3_nt: TGTGCCAGCAGCCAAGAAACACGATACACCAACTATGGCTACACCTTC
d_call: TRBD1; j_call: TRBJ1-2; clone_size: few; v_call: TRBV27; cdr3_aa: CASSSGTGYPQDYGYTF; cdr3_nt: TGTGCCAGCAGTTCCGGGACAGGGTATCCCCAAGACTATGGCTACACCTTC
d_call: TRBD2; j_call: TRBJ2-1; clone_size: .; v_call: TRBV12-3/TRBV12-4; cdr3_aa: CASSSTSGRSYNEQFF; cdr3_nt: TGTGCCAGCAGTTCGACTAGCGGGAGGTCCTACAATGAGCAGTTCTTC
d_call: TRBD2; j_call: TRBJ2-7; clone_size: .; v_call: TRBV12-3/TRBV12-4; cdr3_aa: CASSTQTSGYYEQYF; cdr3_nt: TGTGCCAGCAGTACACAGACTAGCGGATACTACGAGCAGTACTTC
d_call: TRBD2; j_call: TRBJ2-7; clone_size: .; v_call: TRBV6-1; cdr3_aa: CASSEAYVGTSGYEQYF; cdr3_nt: TGTGCCAGCAGTGAAGCATATGTAGGAACTAGCGGTTACGAGCAGTACTTC
d_call: .; j_call: TRBJ2-2; clone_size: .; v_call: TRBV5-1; cdr3_aa: CASSLAQMNTGELFF; cdr3_nt: TGCGCCAGCAGCTTGGCACAGATGAACACCGGGGAGCTGTTTTTT
d_call: .; j_call: TRBJ1-2; clone_size: once; v_call: TRBV6-2/TRBV6-3; cdr3_aa: CASSQPVYGYTF; cdr3_nt: TGTGCCAGCTCCCAGCCGGTCTATGGCTACACCTTC
d_call: .; j_call: TRBJ2-7; clone_size: .; v_call: TRBV5-6; cdr3_aa: CASSPSRLPNYDQYF; cdr3_nt: TGTGCCAGCAGCCCGTCCCGTCTTCCGAACTACGATCAGTACTTC
d_call: TRBD2; j_call: TRBJ2-7; clone_size: .; v_call: TRBV5-1; cdr3_aa: CASSPSLAGDYEQYF; cdr3_nt: TGCGCCAGCAGCCCCAGTCTAGCGGGCGACTACGAGCAGTACTTC
d_call: .; j_call: TRBJ2-1; clone_size: .; v_call: TRBV4-1; cdr3_aa: CASSQEVGTHNEQFF; cdr3_nt: TGCGCCAGCAGCCAAGAAGTGGGTACACACAATGAGCAGTTCTTC
d_call: TRBD2; j_call: TRBJ2-3; clone_size: .; v_call: TRBV5-1; cdr3_aa: CASSTGLAGITDTQYF; cdr3_nt: TGCGCCAGCAGCACCGGACTAGCGGGGATCACAGATACGCAGTATTTT
d_call: .; j_call: TRBJ1-5; clone_size: .; v_call: TRBV20-1; cdr3_aa: CSAEGVARGDQPQHF; cdr3_nt: TGCAGTGCTGAGGGGGTGGCCAGGGGCGATCAGCCCCAGCATTTT
d_call: .; j_call: TRBJ2-1; clone_size: .; v_call: TRBV27; cdr3_aa: CASKPLRGRKDEQFF; cdr3_nt: TGTGCCAGCAAGCCCTTGAGGGGCAGGAAGGATGAGCAGTTCTTC
d_call: .; j_call: TRBJ1-2; clone_size: .; v_call: TRBV9; cdr3_aa: CASSVDGSNYGYTF; cdr3_nt: TGTGCCAGCAGCGTAGATGGATCTAACTATGGCTACACCTTC
d_call: .; j_call: TRBJ2-4; clone_size: once; v_call: TRBV29-1; cdr3_aa: CSVLEVTKNIQYF; cdr3_nt: TGCAGCGTTCTGGAGGTGACCAAAAACATTCAGTACTTC
d_call: TRBD1; j_call: TRBJ2-1; clone_size: .; v_call: TRBV20-1; cdr3_aa: CSARASDRGYNEQFF; cdr3_nt: TGCAGTGCTAGAGCGTCTGACAGGGGCTACAATGAGCAGTTCTTC
d_call: TRBD2; j_call: TRBJ2-1; clone_size: few; v_call: TRBV3-1; cdr3_aa: CASSPRLAGDEQFF; cdr3_nt: TGTGCCAGCAGTCCTAGACTAGCGGGCGATGAGCAGTTCTTC
d_call: .; j_call: TRBJ2-7; clone_size: .; v_call: TRBV30; cdr3_aa: CAWSGDRYEQYF; cdr3_nt: TGTGCCTGGAGTGGGGACCGCTACGAGCAGTACTTC
d_call: TRBD1; j_call: TRBJ2-7; clone_size: .; v_call: TRBV28; cdr3_aa: CASSAGTGLFSYEQYF; cdr3_nt: TGTGCCAGCAGTGCCGGGACAGGGCTCTTCTCCTACGAGCAGTACTTC
d_call: .; j_call: TRBJ2-3; clone_size: few; v_call: TRBV4-3; cdr3_aa: CASSQDFSVSASEDTQYF; cdr3_nt: TGCGCCAGCAGCCAAGATTTTTCGGTTTCCGCCTCAGAGGATACGCAGTATTTT
d_call: .; j_call: TRBJ1-1; clone_size: .; v_call: TRBV6-2/TRBV6-3; cdr3_aa: CASSSSRRHMNTEAFF; cdr3_nt: TGTGCCAGCAGTTCTTCACGGAGACACATGAACACTGAAGCTTTCTTT
d_call: TRBD2; j_call: TRBJ2-7; clone_size: .; v_call: TRBV7-2; cdr3_aa: CASSLVSSGGAYYNEQYF; cdr3_nt: TGTGCCAGCAGCTTAGTCAGCAGCGGGGGGGCATACTACAATGAGCAGTACTTC
d_call: TRBD1; j_call: TRBJ2-7; clone_size: .; v_call: TRBV4-2; cdr3_aa: CANSQVLGTGSYEQYF; cdr3_nt: TGTGCCAACAGCCAAGTTCTTGGGACAGGGTCATACGAGCAGTACTTC
d_call: .; j_call: TRBJ2-7; clone_size: .; v_call: TRBV28; cdr3_aa: CASSLNGRGQQYF; cdr3_nt: TGTGCCAGCAGTTTAAATGGTAGGGGCCAGCAGTACTTC
d_call: .; j_call: TRBJ1-5; clone_size: .; v_call: TRBV6-1; cdr3_aa: CASREAREGQPQHF; cdr3_nt: TGTGCCAGCAGGGAAGCTCGAGAAGGTCAGCCCCAGCATTTT
d_call: TRBD1; j_call: TRBJ2-7; clone_size: .; v_call: TRBV18; cdr3_aa: CASSPDRGGVNEQYF; cdr3_nt: TGTGCCAGCTCACCAGATAGAGGGGGCGTTAACGAGCAGTACTTC
d_call: TRBD2; j_call: TRBJ2-7; clone_size: .; v_call: TRBV7-2; cdr3_aa: CASGGTGGPYEQYF; cdr3_nt: TGTGCCAGCGGGGGGACGGGAGGCCCCTACGAGCAGTACTTC
d_call: .; j_call: TRBJ2-1; clone_size: .; v_call: TRBV20-1; cdr3_aa: CSAGVLGTGYNEQFF; cdr3_nt: TGCAGTGCTGGAGTTCTCGGTACTGGCTACAATGAGCAGTTCTTC
d_call: .; j_call: TRBJ1-2; clone_size: few; v_call: TRBV7-9; cdr3_aa: CASSYYPGQGRGGYTF; cdr3_nt: TGTGCCAGCAGCTATTACCCGGGGCAAGGCCGGGGTGGCTACACCTTC
d_call: .; j_call: TRBJ2-1; clone_size: .; v_call: TRBV27; cdr3_aa: CASSTRGTPYNEQFF; cdr3_nt: TGTGCCAGCAGTACGAGGGGAACTCCCTACAATGAGCAGTTCTTC
d_call: .; j_call: TRBJ1-1; clone_size: .; v_call: TRBV20-1; cdr3_aa: CSATRDYTEAFF; cdr3_nt: TGCAGTGCTACCAGGGATTACACTGAAGCTTTCTTT
d_call: .; j_call: TRBJ1-5; clone_size: once; v_call: TRBV6-5; cdr3_aa: CASSYTGYGQPQHF; cdr3_nt: TGTGCCAGCAGTTACACAGGGTATGGCCAGCCCCAGCATTTT
d_call: TRBD2; j_call: TRBJ2-1; clone_size: .; v_call: TRBV7-6; cdr3_aa: CASSLPLTSGEPNEQFF; cdr3_nt: TGTGCCAGCAGCTTACCCCTGACTAGCGGAGAACCCAATGAGCAGTTCTTC
d_call: TRBD1; j_call: TRBJ2-6; clone_size: .; v_call: TRBV7-2; cdr3_aa: CASSPQGARAGANVLTF; cdr3_nt: TGTGCCAGCAGCCCCCAGGGGGCCCGAGCTGGGGCCAACGTCCTGACTTTC
d_call: .; j_call: TRBJ2-7; clone_size: .; v_call: TRBV7-6; cdr3_aa: CASSLPRDSRSYEQYF; cdr3_nt: TGTGCCAGCAGCTTACCCCGGGACTCGCGCTCCTACGAGCAGTACTTC
d_call: .; j_call: TRBJ2-7; clone_size: .; v_call: TRBV6-6; cdr3_aa: CASKVRSDRTYEQYF; cdr3_nt: TGTGCCAGCAAGGTTAGGTCTGACCGAACCTACGAGCAGTACTTC
d_call: TRBD1; j_call: TRBJ1-2; clone_size: few; v_call: TRBV27; cdr3_aa: CASSWTGGYGYTF; cdr3_nt: TGTGCCAGCAGTTGGACAGGGGGCTATGGCTACACCTTC
d_call: .; j_call: TRBJ1-1; clone_size: .; v_call: TRBV3-1; cdr3_aa: CASSQRLGGLNTEAFF; cdr3_nt: TGTGCCAGCAGCCAACGTCTAGGGGGGCTGAACACTGAAGCTTTCTTT
d_call: .; j_call: TRBJ2-5; clone_size: few; v_call: TRBV7-2; cdr3_aa: CASSLGRGQGLGETQYF; cdr3_nt: TGTGCCAGCAGCTTAGGGAGGGGGCAGGGTCTGGGAGAGACCCAGTACTTC
d_call: .; j_call: TRBJ2-7; clone_size: .; v_call: TRBV6-2/TRBV6-3; cdr3_aa: CASSYRRYEQYF; cdr3_nt: TGTGCCAGCAGTTACCGCCGCTACGAGCAGTACTTC
d_call: TRBD2; j_call: TRBJ2-7; clone_size: .; v_call: TRBV7-2; cdr3_aa: CASSLRFGRPTTNYEQYF; cdr3_nt: TGTGCCAGCAGCCTTCGTTTCGGGAGGCCGACCACAAATTACGAGCAGTACTTC
d_call: .; j_call: TRBJ2-7; clone_size: .; v_call: TRBV3-1; cdr3_aa: CASSQRLGTQYF; cdr3_nt: TGTGCCAGCAGCCAAAGGTTGGGAACCCAGTACTTC